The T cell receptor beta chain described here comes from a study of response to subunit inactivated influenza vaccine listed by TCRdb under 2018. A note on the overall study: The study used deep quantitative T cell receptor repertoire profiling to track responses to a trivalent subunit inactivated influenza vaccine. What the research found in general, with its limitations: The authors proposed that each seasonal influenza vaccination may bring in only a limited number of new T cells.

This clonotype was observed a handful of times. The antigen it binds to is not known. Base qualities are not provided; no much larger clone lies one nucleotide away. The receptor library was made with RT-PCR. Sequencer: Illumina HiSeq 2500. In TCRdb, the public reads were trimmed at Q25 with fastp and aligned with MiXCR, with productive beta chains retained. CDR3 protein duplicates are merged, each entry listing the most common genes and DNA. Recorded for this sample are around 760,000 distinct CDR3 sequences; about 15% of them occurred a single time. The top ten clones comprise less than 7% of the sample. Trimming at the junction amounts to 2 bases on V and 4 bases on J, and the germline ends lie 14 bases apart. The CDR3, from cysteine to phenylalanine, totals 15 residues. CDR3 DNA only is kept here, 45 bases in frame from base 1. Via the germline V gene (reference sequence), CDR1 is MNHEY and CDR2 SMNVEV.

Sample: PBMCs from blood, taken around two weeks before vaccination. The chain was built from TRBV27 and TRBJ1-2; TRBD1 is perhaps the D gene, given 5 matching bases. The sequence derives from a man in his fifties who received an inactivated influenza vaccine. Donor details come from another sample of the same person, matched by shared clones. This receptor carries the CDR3 CASSLVFQGSYGYTF. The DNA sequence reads TGTGCCAGCAGTTTAGTGTTTCAGGGATCCTATGGCTACACCTTC.